One and the same sample provided the 22 T cell receptor beta chains below, sequenced in a study of tumor-infiltrating lymphocytes in primary liver carcinoma. TCR beta cDNA came from roughly 0.45 ug total RNA, primed with a constant-region primer. Three rounds of nested multiplex PCR with slightly modified ARM-PCR produced TCR beta libraries. The two initial PCR rounds, around 11 cycles each, used TRBV1-TRBV30 forward and C-beta reverse primers. TCRdb fed the multiplex PCR reads into MiXCR, producing one record per CDR3 protein. This sample has 310,000 or so distinct CDR3 sequences, with approximately 65% found just once. Unsorted whole blood served as the source of blood RNA, and germline DNA was extracted as well. The sample comprised peripheral blood. Source of these receptors: a man aged 35 to 55 with primary liver carcinoma and hepatitis B virus infection.

This clonotype was observed many times. The chain recombines TRBV12-3 or TRBV12-4 with TRBJ2-7; D is uncertain. V was shortened by 7 bases and J by 3 bases, with 13 bases between the two germline ends. This CDR3 comprises 13 residues. CDR3 sequence: CASTPSLGYEQYF. The CDR3 DNA is TGTGCCAGCACCCCAAGTCTCGGCTACGAGCAGTACTTC.

This clonotype is a singleton in its sample. This may stem from a read error, because a much larger clone lies one nucleotide away. The genes are TRBV12-3 or TRBV12-4 and TRBJ2-4, with D perhaps assigned TRBD1 or TRBD2 (6 bases each). The CDR3 contains 14 residues. The CDR3, as DNA: TGTGCCGGCAGTCCTCCCGGGGGCGGGGACATTCAGTACTTC. Its protein product is CAGSPPGGGDIQYF.

With regard to this clonotype: The final CDR3 position lacks the conserved phenylalanine or tryptophan, pointing to a likely read error. The rearrangement links TRBV11-2 to TRBJ1-6; D might be TRBD1 (5 bases). CDR1 SGHAT and CDR2 FQNNGV come from the germline V gene. V dropped 2 bases and J dropped 6 bases, with 20 bases sitting between them. The CDR3 contains 18 residues. As DNA, the CDR3 is TGTGCCAGCAGCTTATTCGGGACGGAAACTTCTCCTAATTCACCCCTCCACTCT. Its translation is CASSLFGTETSPNSPLHS.

Details on this clonotype: A read error may explain this, as a much larger clone is one base away. The chain uses TRBV6-5 and TRBJ2-2; 10 bases are a match to TRBD2. The CDR3 is 13 residues long. J gave up 10 bases and V 6 bases, and 5 bases lay outside the gene matches. Germline loops: CDR1 MNHEY, CDR2 SVGAGI. The CDR3: CASRGLASEELFF. For the CDR3, the DNA is TGTGCCAGCAGGGGACTAGCGTCCGAGGAGCTGTTTTTT.

CDR3 in amino acids: CASSFWGPFGAKNIQYF. The CDR3, as DNA: TGTGCCAGCAGTTTCTGGGGACCGTTCGGGGCCAAAAACATTCAGTACTTC. This chain joins TRBV28 and TRBJ2-4; perhaps D is TRBD1 or TRBD2 (5 bases each). This CDR3 contains 17 residues. The V end lost 3 bases, the J end lost 1 base, and 16 bases lay between the germline ends. Germline CDR1 is MDHEN and CDR2 is SYDVKM.

This clonotype has just a few counts. The chain recombines TRBV6-1 with TRBJ2-3; a weak D match, TRBD2 (5 bases). The CDR3 covers 13 residues. Germline-derived CDR1 and CDR2 are MNHNS and SASEGT. V was clipped by 1 base and J by 8 bases, with 10 bases between them. This CDR3 reads CASSEGVGGTQYF. CDR3 DNA: TGTGCCAGCAGTGAAGGGGTAGGAGGTACGCAGTATTTT.

This clonotype was counted many times. V gene TRBV12-3 or TRBV12-4 combines with J gene TRBJ2-7; 9 positions match TRBD2. The CDR3 loop spans 15 amino acids. Trimming at V came to 5 bases and at J to 3 bases, leaving 8 bases not matched to a gene. The CDR3 DNA sequence: TGTGCCAGCAGTCCGATAGCGGGAGACATCTACGAGCAGTACTTC. This gives the protein CASSPIAGDIYEQYF.

The rearrangement links TRBV19 to TRBJ2-1; D is undetermined. The germline V gene has CDR1 LNHDA and CDR2 SQIVND (reference sequence). Trimming stripped 6 bases from V and 5 bases from J, with 11 bases between. This CDR3 has 13 residues. The chain's CDR3 is CASSPSRDNEQFF. The CDR3 nucleotides are TGTGCCAGTAGCCCCTCTAGGGACAATGAGCAGTTCTTC. The full variable domain, its missing parts supplied by reference TRBV19 and TRBJ2-1, is DGGITQSPKYLFRKEGQNVTLSCEQNLNHDAMYWYRQDPGQGLRLIYYSQIVNDFQKGDIAEGYSVSREKKESFPLTVTSAQKNPTAFYLCASSPSRDNEQFFGPGTRLTVL.

The sample holds many counts of this clonotype. The rearrangement uses TRBV4-3 and TRBJ2-7, with TRBD2 matching over 7 bases. Trimming took 1 base from V and 5 from J; bases not matched to a gene: 2. The CDR3 runs 13 residues. From germline, CDR1 is LGHNA and CDR2 YSLEER. The CDR3 DNA is TGCGCCAGCAGCCAAGGACTAGCCAACGAGCAGTACTTC. It encodes CASSQGLANEQYF.

This clonotype appeared once. This may arise from a read error, as a much more abundant clone is one base away. The V gene is TRBV5-5, the J gene TRBJ2-7; 7 positions match TRBD1. This CDR3 region has 15 residues. CDR1 and CDR2 from the germline V gene are SGHKS and YYEKEE (reference sequence). In DNA, the CDR3 is TGTGTCAGCAGCTCCCGTGGAGAAACAGGGGCGGCGCAGTACTTC. Translation gives CVSSSRGETGAAQYF.

The genes are TRBV29-1 and TRBJ2-1; 9 nucleotides align to TRBD2. The CDR3 covers 15 residues. CDR1 is SQVTM and CDR2 is ANQGSEA in the germline V gene. Trimming cost V 3 bases and J 5 bases; bases outside gene matches: 8. The CDR3 region is CSVEWGLAFDNEQFF. The CDR3 DNA reads TGCAGCGTTGAGTGGGGACTAGCTTTCGACAATGAGCAGTTCTTC.

This clonotype occurred once. An end of the junction does not agree with germline; a read error may underlie this. The CDR3 here is CGSTSGTGAYEQCF. Written as DNA, the CDR3 is TGTGGCAGCACCTCCGGGACAGGGGCCTACGAGCAGTGCTTC. This chain connects TRBV11-1 to TRBJ2-7; TRBD1 matches 10 bases. The CDR3 is made up of 14 amino acids. Germline loops: CDR1 SGHAT, CDR2 FQDESV (reference sequence).

This chain joins TRBV6-2 or TRBV6-3 and TRBJ2-2; TRBD2 matches 15 bases. V lost 6 bases and J lost 7; bases outside the gene matches: 3. Germline CDR1 reads MNHEY; CDR2 reads SVGEGT. This CDR3 is built from 15 residues. CDR3 in amino acids: CASRGLAGGIGELFF. CDR3 sequence (DNA): TGTGCCAGCAGGGGACTAGCGGGAGGCATCGGGGAGCTGTTTTTT.

Regarding this clonotype: One end of the junction does not line up with germline, which may come from a read error. V gene TRBV29-1 combines with J gene TRBJ2-5; 7 bases align to TRBD2. The germline CDR1 and CDR2 sequences are SQVTM and ANQGSEA. The CDR3 consists of 14 residues. The CDR3 loop reads CSVGGASGQDTQYF. The DNA of the CDR3 is TGCAGTGTCGGAGGGGCTAGCGGACAAGACACCCAGTACTTC.

This clonotype was seen ten or more times. The V gene is TRBV10-1, the J gene TRBJ2-2; TRBD1 matches 10 bases. With V trimmed by 2 bases and J by 6 bases, 3 bases remained unmatched. The CDR3 has 15 amino acids. From germline, CDR1 is WNHNN and CDR2 SYGVQD (reference sequence). CDR3 in DNA: TGCGCCAGCAGTGAGGCGGGGACAGGGGCCGGGGAGCTGTTTTTT. It yields the protein CASSEAGTGAGELFF.

The CDR3 DNA is TGCGCCAGCAGCCAATATCCCAGAGGGACTAATGAAAAACTGTTTTTT. This sequence encodes CASSQYPRGTNEKLFF. The rearrangement joins TRBV4-1 to TRBJ1-4; D is uncertain. The V gene lost 2 bases and the J gene lost 2 bases, with 12 bases spanning the gap. Germline lookup yields CDR1 MGHRA and CDR2 YSYEKL. CDR3 length: 16 residues.

The chain links TRBV5-1 to TRBJ2-1; no definite D call. The CDR3 consists of 16 residues. The germline V gene has CDR1 SGHRS and CDR2 YFSETQ. Trimming left V 0 bases short and J 2 bases short, with 12 bases between. Here the CDR3 DNA reads TGCGCCAGCAGCTTGGCCGCGCAGCATCCCTACAATGAGCAGTTCTTC. It translates to CASSLAAQHPYNEQFF.

To note about this clonotype: This may arise from a read error, as a much more abundant clone is one base away. CDR3: CVISDLGYTYEQYF. CDR3 bases: TGTGTCATCAGTGACTTAGGGTATACCTACGAGCAGTACTTC. This sequence joins TRBV10-3 and TRBJ2-7; no firm D call. This CDR3 comprises 14 residues. Germline V CDR1 and CDR2: ENHRY, SYGVKD.

This clonotype occurred a few times. The chain links TRBV12-3 or TRBV12-4 to TRBJ2-5; 7 bases map to TRBD1. With 1 base clipped from V and 2 bases from J, the junction kept 1 base outside the gene matches. The CDR3 consists of 14 residues. In DNA, the CDR3 is TGTGCCAGCAGTTTAGGGACAGGTCAAGAGACCCAGTACTTC. Protein sequence: CASSLGTGQETQYF.

With respect to this clonotype: An end of the junction differs from the germline gene, which may be a read error. The genes are TRBV6-5 and TRBJ2-2; D perhaps matches TRBD1 (6 bases). The germline gives CDR1 MNHEY, CDR2 SVGAGI. This CDR3 has 15 amino acids. In DNA, the CDR3 is TGTGCCAGTAGTTACATGGGGGCGCGTGCCGGGGAGCTGTTTTTT. Protein sequence: CASSYMGARAGELFF.

Details on this clonotype: One junction end disagrees with the germline gene, perhaps due to a read error. The genes are TRBV11-2 and TRBJ2-5; no reliable D call. The J call may be wrong; the DNA end is better matched by TRBJ2-1. CDR1 SGHAT and CDR2 FQNNGV come from the germline V gene. The length of the CDR3 is 13 residues. In DNA form, the CDR3 reads TGTGTCAGCAGCGTCGGAGAGCAAGAGACCCAGTTCTTC. Its translation: CVSSVGEQETQFF.

The rearrangement uses TRBV12-1 and TRBJ2-7; TRBD1 reflects the table's D call only, with no check against the DNA. TRBV12-1 represents a pseudogene. The CDR3 is 14 amino acids. The CDR3 DNA reads as TGTGTCAGCAGCCTCAAACAGGGCACCCACGAGCAGTACTTC. Encoded protein: CVSSLKQGTHEQYF.